The 29 T cell receptor beta chains below were found in one sample sequenced in a study of blood T cell repertoires in COVID-19. Libraries were prepared by immunoSEQ multiplex PCR; TCRdb keeps only in-frame clonotypes and omits some of them. The sample lists 350,000 to 450,000 clones, 85% occurring once. Sequenced sample: peripheral blood. These receptors all stem from a woman between 18 and 29 years old with acute or convalescent COVID-19.

This clone was counted between two and nine times. Other nucleotide sequences in the sample specify the same CDR3. The chain employs TRBV5-1 and TRBJ2-5; 11 positions agree with TRBD1. The germline gives CDR1 SGHRS, CDR2 YFSETQ. Trimming cost V 3 bases and J 0 bases; bases outside gene matches: 4. CDR3 length: 16 residues. CDR3 coding DNA: TGCGCCAGCAGCTCGGGGACAGGGGGTTACCAAGAGACCCAGTACTTC. Protein sequence: CASSSGTGGYQETQYF.

The sample holds one count of this clone. V and J are TRBV10-3 and TRBJ1-5; no definite D call. This CDR3 has 13 residues. Trimming stripped 0 bases from V and 6 bases from J, with 6 bases between. Germline CDR1 reads ENHRY; CDR2 reads SYGVKD. The CDR3 sequence is CAISESSGQPQHF. The CDR3, as DNA: TGTGCCATCAGTGAGTCGAGCGGTCAGCCCCAGCATTTT.

The chain employs TRBV9 and TRBJ2-1; TRBD1 agrees at 10 bases. This CDR3 contains 15 residues. With V trimmed by 2 bases and J by 5 bases, 4 bases remained unmatched. From germline, CDR1 is SGDLS and CDR2 YYNGEE. CDR3 sequence reads: CASSVGTGVNNEQFF. The DNA for the CDR3 is TGTGCCAGCAGCGTCGGGACAGGGGTCAACAATGAGCAGTTCTTC.

The chain employs TRBV23-1 and TRBJ1-5, with D tentatively TRBD1 (6 bases). TRBV23-1 has ORF status, its function being uncertain. This CDR3 has 17 residues. V dropped 0 bases and J dropped 1 base, with 13 bases sitting between them. The CDR3 sequence: CASSQSAGAGSNQPQHF. The CDR3 region has the DNA TGCGCCAGCAGTCAATCGGCAGGGGCTGGGAGCAATCAGCCCCAGCATTTT.

This chain connects TRBV19 to TRBJ1-1; D unclear. The CDR3 covers 13 residues. Per germline, CDR1 LNHDA and CDR2 SQIVND (reference sequence). Trimming cost V 9 bases and J 4 bases, with 15 bases left between them. In nucleotides, the CDR3 is TGTGCCAGCCAATCCGGAGGCGGCACTGAAGCTTTCTTT. This codes for CASQSGGGTEAFF.

V and J are TRBV2 and TRBJ1-3, with 7 bases fitting TRBD1. Germline assignment: CDR1 SNHLY and CDR2 FYNNEI. This CDR3 region has 14 residues. V shed 10 bases and J 4 bases; nucleotides not matched to a gene: 10. The CDR3, as DNA: TGTGCCACCTGCTTTTACAGGGGAGGAAACACCATATATTTT. As protein: CATCFYRGGNTIYF.

As regards this clone: A much larger clone sits a single nucleotide away, making a read error possible. The chain combines TRBV5-4 with TRBJ2-7; D is undetermined. Per germline, CDR1 SGHNT and CDR2 YYREEE (reference sequence). Deletions cut 0 bases from V and 0 bases from J, with 4 bases between. This CDR3 region has 13 residues. The CDR3 region has the DNA TGTGCCAGCAGCTTGGGACACTCCTACGAGCAGTACTTC. Translated: CASSLGHSYEQYF.

The chain carries TRBV5-4 and TRBJ1-2; no definite D call. The germline V gene has CDR1 SGHNT and CDR2 YYREEE (reference sequence). Trimming removed 8 bases at V and 2 bases at J, with 10 bases between. This CDR3 comprises 12 residues. CDR3 residues: CASGRENYGYTF. The CDR3 DNA reads as TGTGCCAGTGGTCGGGAAAACTATGGCTACACCTTC.

This clone was seen only once. The chain couples TRBV5-1 to TRBJ2-3; TRBD1 agrees at 7 bases. The CDR3 extends over 14 amino acids. The germline V gene has CDR1 SGHRS and CDR2 YFSETQ. After removal of 3 bases from V and 4 bases from J, the junction contained 5 bases not matched to a gene. The CDR3, as DNA: TGCGCCAGCAGCTCAAGACAGGGTCCAGATACGCAGTATTTT. Amino acid sequence: CASSSRQGPDTQYF. The entire variable domain, with the rest obtained from reference TRBV5-1 and TRBJ2-3, is as follows: KAGVTQTPRYLIKTRGQQVTLSCSPISGHRSVSWYQQTPGQGLQFLFEYFSETQRNKGNFPGRFSGRQFSNSRSEMNVSTLELGDSALYLCASSSRQGPDTQYFGPGTRLTVL.

The chain has TRBV5-1 and TRBJ1-3, with 10 nucleotides matching TRBD1. V gave up 2 bases and J gave up 7 bases; unmatched junction bases: 3. This CDR3 region has 14 residues. From germline, CDR1 is SGHRS and CDR2 YFSETQ. In DNA form, the CDR3 reads TGCGCCAGCAGCTTACCGGGACAGGGGAACACCATATATTTT. Protein sequence: CASSLPGQGNTIYF.

V and J are TRBV9 and TRBJ1-2; 7 bases match TRBD1. Per the germline V gene, CDR1 is SGDLS and CDR2 is YYNGEE. The CDR3 runs to 15 residues. The V and J ends lost 2 bases and 3 bases, in that order; junction bases with no gene match: 7. CDR3 sequence reads: CASSVSTGSDYGYTF. In DNA, the CDR3 is TGTGCCAGCAGCGTCTCGACAGGGTCGGACTATGGCTACACCTTC.

The gene calls are TRBV9 and TRBJ2-2; no clear D. Trimming took off 0 bases at V and 7 bases at J, with 10 bases between the two ends. The CDR3 loop spans 14 amino acids. CDR1 is SGDLS and CDR2 is YYNGEE in the germline V gene. The CDR3 bases are TGTGCCAGCAGCGTAGTTGAACGAGGCGGGGAGCTGTTTTTT. It encodes CASSVVERGGELFF.

This chain joins TRBV10-3 and TRBJ2-1; 7 positions match TRBD2. Germline V lookup: CDR1 ENHRY, CDR2 SYGVKD. This CDR3 region has 15 residues. V lost 2 bases to trimming and J lost 6 bases; unmatched junction nucleotides: 7. CDR3 nucleotides: TGTGCCATCAGTGAGCCGGGACTACCCTCCAATGAGCAGTTCTTC. Residues: CAISEPGLPSNEQFF.

The CDR3 loop reads CASIEYGQPRTDTQYF. CDR3 bases: TGTGCCAGCATTGAGTATGGGCAACCCCGCACAGATACGCAGTATTTT. The chain has TRBV6-1 and TRBJ2-3; the D is unclear. The CDR3 is 16 amino acids. CDR1 MNHNS and CDR2 SASEGT come from the germline V gene. Trimming removed 7 bases from V and 1 base from J, with 18 bases in between.

There are a few counts of this clone. The rearrangement joins TRBV9 to TRBJ2-7; 7 nucleotides line up with TRBD2. This CDR3 region has 16 residues. V was clipped by 3 bases and J by 3 bases; unmatched bases: 12. Per germline, CDR1 SGDLS and CDR2 YYNGEE. The CDR3 spells CASSATDSSGVYEQYF. CDR3 nucleotide sequence: TGTGCCAGCAGCGCGACCGATTCTAGCGGAGTCTACGAGCAGTACTTC.

The chain is built from TRBV5-1 and TRBJ1-3; no clear D. CDR1 and CDR2 from the germline V gene are SGHRS and YFSETQ. The V end lost 0 bases, the J end lost 0 bases, and 4 bases lay between the germline ends. The CDR3 contains 14 residues. The CDR3 DNA reads TGCGCCAGCAGCTTGGCCTTCTCTGGAAACACCATATATTTT. Translation gives CASSLAFSGNTIYF.

This clone showed up just a few times. This chain joins TRBV7-9 and TRBJ2-7; TRBD2 agrees at 11 bases. With 5 bases clipped from V and 2 bases from J, the junction kept 5 bases outside the gene matches. The CDR3 runs to 15 residues. From germline, CDR1 is SEHNR and CDR2 FQNEAQ (reference sequence). This CDR3 is CASSPLAGGTYEQYF. CDR3 sequence (DNA): TGTGCCAGCAGCCCTCTAGCGGGGGGAACCTACGAGCAGTACTTC.

This sequence joins TRBV7-9 and TRBJ2-3; D not resolved. V dropped 1 base and J dropped 1 base, with 6 bases sitting between them. The V gene's germline CDR1 is SEHNR and CDR2 FQNEAQ (reference sequence). The CDR3 spans 14 residues. CDR3 sequence (DNA): TGTGCCAGCAGCTTAGAGAGCCGCACAGATACGCAGTATTTT. Encoded protein: CASSLESRTDTQYF.

This clone appeared a single time. The chain employs TRBV5-8 and TRBJ2-5; 10 bases fit TRBD1. The CDR3 is 14 amino acids. Germline assignment: CDR1 SGHTS and CDR2 YDEGEE. The V gene end was trimmed by 4 bases and the J gene end by 2 bases; junction bases not matched to a gene: 2. The CDR3 region is CASSLDRGQETQYF. The CDR3 bases are TGTGCCAGCAGCCTGGACAGGGGGCAAGAGACCCAGTACTTC.

The CDR3 here is CASRPGQRSISGANVLTF. Here the CDR3 DNA reads TGTGCCAGCAGACCGGGACAGCGAAGTATATCTGGGGCCAACGTCCTGACTTTC. The chain is built from TRBV28 and TRBJ2-6; TRBD1 agrees at 7 bases. The CDR3 has 18 residues. Germline lookup yields CDR1 MDHEN and CDR2 SYDVKM. Unmatched junction bases numbered 12, after V lost 6 bases and J lost 1 base.

The chain couples TRBV2 to TRBJ1-5; D is unclear. V shed 4 bases and J shed 0 bases, with 4 bases lying between them. Germline lookup yields CDR1 SNHLY and CDR2 FYNNEI. This CDR3 is 13 amino acids long. The CDR3 region has the DNA TGTGCCAGCAGTGTAGATAGCAATCAGCCCCAGCATTTT. Its protein is CASSVDSNQPQHF.

The J gene is TRBJ1-5, the V gene TRBV18, with TRBD1 matching over 7 bases. The CDR3 length is 14 residues. The junction had 6 bases not matched to a gene; V was cut back by 4 bases and J by 6 bases. Germline V gives CDR1 KGHSH, CDR2 LQKENI. The CDR3 region has the DNA TGTGCCAGCTCACGACAGGGAGGAGGTCAGCCCCAGCATTTT. Its protein product is CASSRQGGGQPQHF. The variable domain in full, with the rest retrieved from reference TRBV18 and TRBJ1-5, is NAGVMQNPRHLVRRRGQEARLRCSPMKGHSHVYWYRQLPEEGLKFMVYLQKENIIDESGMPKERFSAEFPKEGPSILRIQQVVRGDSAAYFCASSRQGGGQPQHFGDGTRLSIL.

V usage is TRBV10-1 and J usage is TRBJ2-7; D not resolved. The V end was cut by 7 bases, the J end by 4 bases, with 11 bases between. This CDR3 spans 12 amino acids. In germline, CDR1 is WNHNN, CDR2 SYGVQD (reference sequence). The DNA for the CDR3 is TGCGCCAGCAAAAGGCGGCGGTACGAGCAGTACTTC. Translating it yields CASKRRRYEQYF.

This rearrangement joins TRBV14 to TRBJ2-5; D uncertain. The CDR3 is made up of 14 amino acids. V lost 3 bases, J lost 1 base, and 9 bases lay in between. Germline CDR1 SGHDN, CDR2 FVKESK. CDR3 region: CASSHPSFQETQYF. CDR3 DNA: TGTGCCAGCAGCCACCCGTCCTTCCAAGAGACCCAGTACTTC.

The gene calls are TRBV6-5 and TRBJ1-1; TRBD1 matches 7 bases. Trimming at V came to 6 bases and at J to 3 bases, leaving 4 bases not matched to a gene. The germline gives CDR1 MNHEY, CDR2 SVGAGI. The CDR3 spans 13 residues. The CDR3 sequence is CASSSTGHTEAFF. The CDR3 DNA is TGTGCCAGCAGCTCGACAGGGCACACTGAAGCTTTCTTT.

The V and J genes are TRBV14 and TRBJ2-7; 8 bases match TRBD1. The CDR3 runs 16 residues. The J segment lost 3 bases and the V segment lost 3 bases, leaving 10 bases of the junction unmatched. Germline V gene data show CDR1 as SGHDN and CDR2 as FVKESK. This chain's CDR3 is CASSHDRGLRGYEQYF. DNA of the CDR3: TGTGCCAGCAGCCATGACAGGGGTTTGAGAGGCTACGAGCAGTACTTC.

The chain is built from TRBV5-4 and TRBJ1-1; 8 positions agree with TRBD1. Germline CDR1 and CDR2: SGHNT and YYREEE (reference sequence). The CDR3 consists of 16 residues. With 0 bases clipped from V and 1 base from J, the junction kept 5 bases outside the gene matches. CDR3 DNA: TGTGCCAGCAGCTTGGCCGCGGACAGGGCGAACACTGAAGCTTTCTTT. It codes for CASSLAADRANTEAFF.

This clone has only a few counts. This sequence joins TRBV6-5 and TRBJ1-2; D uncertain. V was trimmed by 9 bases and J by 4 bases, leaving 9 bases between them. Germline CDR1 MNHEY, CDR2 SVGAGI. This CDR3 is built from 11 residues. For the CDR3, the DNA is TGTGCCAGTCGGACTCCCTATGGCTACACCTTC. It specifies CASRTPYGYTF.

The rearrangement uses TRBV29-1 and TRBJ1-2, with 7 bases matching TRBD1. CDR3 length equals 12 residues. Germline V lookup: CDR1 SQVTM, CDR2 ANQGSEA. V was pared by 7 bases and J by 2 bases, with 4 bases of the junction left unmatched. The CDR3 spells CSGGQRNYGYTF. The CDR3 DNA sequence: TGCAGCGGGGGACAGCGGAACTATGGCTACACCTTC.